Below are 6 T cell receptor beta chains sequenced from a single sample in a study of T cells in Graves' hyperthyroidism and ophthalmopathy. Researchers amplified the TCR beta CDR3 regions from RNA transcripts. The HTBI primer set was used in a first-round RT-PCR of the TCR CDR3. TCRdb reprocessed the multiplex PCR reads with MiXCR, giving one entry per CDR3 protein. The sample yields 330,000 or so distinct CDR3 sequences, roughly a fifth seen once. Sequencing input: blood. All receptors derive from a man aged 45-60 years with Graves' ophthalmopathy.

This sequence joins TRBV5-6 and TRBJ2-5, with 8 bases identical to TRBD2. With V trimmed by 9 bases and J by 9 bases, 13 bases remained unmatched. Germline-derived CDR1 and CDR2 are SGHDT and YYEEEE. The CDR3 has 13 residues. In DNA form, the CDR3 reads TGTGCCAACCGGGGGGGACAACAAGGGGCCCAGTACTTC. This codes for CANRGGQQGAQYF. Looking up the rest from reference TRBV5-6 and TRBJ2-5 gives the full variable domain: DAGVTQSPTHLIKTRGQQVTLRCSPKSGHDTVSWYQQALGQGPQFIFQYYEEEERQRGNFPDRFSGHQFPNYSSELNVNALLLGDSALYLCANRGGQQGAQYFGPGTRLLVL.

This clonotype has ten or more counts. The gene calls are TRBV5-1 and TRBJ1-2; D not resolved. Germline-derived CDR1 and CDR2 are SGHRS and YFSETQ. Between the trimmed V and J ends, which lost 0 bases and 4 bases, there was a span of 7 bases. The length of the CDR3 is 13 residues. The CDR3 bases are TGCGCCAGCAGCTTGGGAGCAACCTATGGCTACACCTTC. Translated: CASSLGATYGYTF. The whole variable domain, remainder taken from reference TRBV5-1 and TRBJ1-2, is KAGVTQTPRYLIKTRGQQVTLSCSPISGHRSVSWYQQTPGQGLQFLFEYFSETQRNKGNFPGRFSGRQFSNSRSEMNVSTLELGDSALYLCASSLGATYGYTFGSGTRLTVV.

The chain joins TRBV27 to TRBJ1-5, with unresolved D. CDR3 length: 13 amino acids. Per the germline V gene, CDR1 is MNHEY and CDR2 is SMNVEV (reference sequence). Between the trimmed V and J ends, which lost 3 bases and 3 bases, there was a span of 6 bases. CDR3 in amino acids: CASSFRYNQPQHF. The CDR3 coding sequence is TGTGCCAGCAGTTTCCGGTACAATCAGCCCCAGCATTTT.

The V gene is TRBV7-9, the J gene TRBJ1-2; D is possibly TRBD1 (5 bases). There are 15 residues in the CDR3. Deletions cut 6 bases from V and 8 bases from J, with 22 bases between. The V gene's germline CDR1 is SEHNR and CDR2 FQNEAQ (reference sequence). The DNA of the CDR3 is TGTGCCAGCAGTTCCCCGGGACCCCTCTTGGAAGGCTACACCTTC. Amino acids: CASSSPGPLLEGYTF.

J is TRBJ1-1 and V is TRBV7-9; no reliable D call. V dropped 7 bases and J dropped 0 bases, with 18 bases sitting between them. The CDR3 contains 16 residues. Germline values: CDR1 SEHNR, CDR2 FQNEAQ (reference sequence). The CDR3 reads CASTPGKGQLNTEAFF. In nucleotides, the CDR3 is TGTGCCAGCACCCCTGGGAAAGGGCAGTTGAACACTGAAGCTTTCTTT.

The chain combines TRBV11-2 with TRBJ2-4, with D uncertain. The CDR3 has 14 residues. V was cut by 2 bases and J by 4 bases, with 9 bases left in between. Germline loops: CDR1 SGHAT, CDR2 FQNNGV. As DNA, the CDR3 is TGTGCCAGCAGCTTAATTGGGGTGAAAAACATTCAGTACTTC. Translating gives CASSLIGVKNIQYF. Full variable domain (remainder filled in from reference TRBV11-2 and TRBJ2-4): EAGVAQSPRYKIIEKRQSVAFWCNPISGHATLYWYQQILGQGPKLLIQFQNNGVVDDSQLPKDRFSAERLKGVDSTLKIQPAKLEDSAVYLCASSLIGVKNIQYFGAGTRLSVL.